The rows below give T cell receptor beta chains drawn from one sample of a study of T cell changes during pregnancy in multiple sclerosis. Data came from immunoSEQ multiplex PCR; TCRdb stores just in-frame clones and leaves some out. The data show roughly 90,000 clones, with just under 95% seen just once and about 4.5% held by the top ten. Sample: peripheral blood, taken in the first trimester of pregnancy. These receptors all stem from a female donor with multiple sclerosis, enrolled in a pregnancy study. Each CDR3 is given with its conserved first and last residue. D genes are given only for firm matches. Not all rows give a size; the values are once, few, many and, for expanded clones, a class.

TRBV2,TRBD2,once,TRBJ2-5,TGTGCCAGCAGGGGTATAGCGGGGGCGCCTCAAGAGACCCAGTACTTC,CASRGIAGAPQETQYF
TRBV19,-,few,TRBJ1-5,TGTGCCAGTAGTATGAGGGCACAGCCCCAGCATTTT,CASSMRAQPQHF
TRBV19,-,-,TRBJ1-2,TGTGCCAGCCTCCCAGGCTCAGGGGCCTTTGGCTACACCTTC,CASLPGSGAFGYTF
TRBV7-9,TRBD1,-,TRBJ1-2,TGTGCCAGCAGCCTGGACAGGGTTGCTTATGGCTACACCTTC,CASSLDRVAYGYTF
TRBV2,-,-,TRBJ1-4,TGTGCCAGCACCCGCGGGACGCGGAATGAAAAACTGTTTTTT,CASTRGTRNEKLFF
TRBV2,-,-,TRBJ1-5,TGTGCCAGCAGTGAATTGACAGCTCATCAGCCCCAGCATTTT,CASSELTAHQPQHF
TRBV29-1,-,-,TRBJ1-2,TGCAGCGTGGTTCATTCGACGGCCGCAGGAGGCTACACCTTC,CSVVHSTAAGGYTF
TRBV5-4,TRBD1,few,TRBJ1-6,TGTGCCAGCAACAAGGCGGGGACAGGGGTTTCACCCCTCCACTTT,CASNKAGTGVSPLHF
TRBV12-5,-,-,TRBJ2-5,TGTGCTAGTGGTTTCGGACAGTACCAAGAGACCCAGTACTTC,CASGFGQYQETQYF
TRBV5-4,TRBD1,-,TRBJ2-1,TGTGCCAGCAGCTTGGGTGACAGGGGGCTCGATGAGCAGTTCTTC,CASSLGDRGLDEQFF
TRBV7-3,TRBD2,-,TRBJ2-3,TGTGCCAGCAGCTTGGGGGGGATCACAGATACGCAGTATTTT,CASSLGGITDTQYF